This is a list of T cell receptor beta chains from one sample in a study of blood T cell repertoires in COVID-19. Libraries were prepared by immunoSEQ multiplex PCR; TCRdb keeps only in-frame clonotypes and omits some of them. The repertoire holds over 300,000 clones, over 75% seen once, with 9.5% in the top ten. The sample consisted of PBMCs or T cells enriched from blood (not recorded which). These receptors were collected from a woman between 40 and 50 years old who had recovered from COVID-19. Both conserved end residues are part of each CDR3. A D gene is named only where the DNA matches it firmly. Expanded clones get a size class; other rows say once, few or many, or leave the size out.

CDR3 length: 14; clone size: .; V gene: TRBV25-1; J gene: TRBJ2-1; D gene: TRBD2; CDR3 DNA: TGTGGCAGCAGTGTCCTGAGAGGACTAGCTGAGCAGTTCTTC; CDR3 protein: CGSSVLRGLAEQFF
CDR3 length: 16; clone size: .; V gene: TRBV7-2; J gene: TRBJ2-2; D gene: .; CDR3 DNA: TGTGCCAGCAACTCTTTGCCCGGAGGCAACACCGGGGAGCTGTTTTTT; CDR3 protein: CASNSLPGGNTGELFF
CDR3 length: 14; clone size: .; V gene: TRBV10-1; J gene: TRBJ2-7; D gene: .; CDR3 DNA: TGCGCCAGCAGTGAGTGCAGGGCTCCCTACGAGCAGTACTTC; CDR3 protein: CASSECRAPYEQYF
CDR3 length: 13; clone size: .; V gene: TRBV27; J gene: TRBJ2-7; D gene: .; CDR3 DNA: TGTGCCAGCTCCTACAGGGTCGACTACGAGCAGTACTTC; CDR3 protein: CASSYRVDYEQYF
CDR3 length: 13; clone size: .; V gene: TRBV4-3; J gene: TRBJ1-6; D gene: .; CDR3 DNA: TGCGCCAGCAGCCGGAGGGAGTATTCACCCCTCCACTTT; CDR3 protein: CASSRREYSPLHF
CDR3 length: 16; clone size: .; V gene: TRBV7-6; J gene: TRBJ2-2; D gene: TRBD2; CDR3 DNA: TGTGCCAGCAGCTTATTGAGCGGGAGGAACACCGGGGAGCTGTTTTTT; CDR3 protein: CASSLLSGRNTGELFF
CDR3 length: 18; clone size: .; V gene: TRBV4-1; J gene: TRBJ2-1; D gene: TRBD2; CDR3 DNA: TGCGCCAGCAGACATATAGCGGGAGGGCCTGGGGTGTGGAATGAGCAGTTCTTC; CDR3 protein: CASRHIAGGPGVWNEQFF
CDR3 length: 13; clone size: .; V gene: TRBV6-5; J gene: TRBJ1-3; D gene: TRBD1; CDR3 DNA: TGTGCCAGCAAAGACAGGGCAGGAAACACCATATATTTT; CDR3 protein: CASKDRAGNTIYF
CDR3 length: 15; clone size: .; V gene: TRBV30; J gene: TRBJ1-5; D gene: .; CDR3 DNA: TGTGCCTGGAGTTGGGGGGGAAATAGCAATCAGCCCCAGCATTTT; CDR3 protein: CAWSWGGNSNQPQHF
CDR3 length: 15; clone size: .; V gene: TRBV3-1/TRBV3-2; J gene: TRBJ1-3; D gene: TRBD1; CDR3 DNA: TGTGCCAGCAGCCAAGCCCGGGACAGTGGAAACACCATATATTTT; CDR3 protein: CASSQARDSGNTIYF
CDR3 length: 15; clone size: .; V gene: TRBV3-1/TRBV3-2; J gene: TRBJ2-3; D gene: TRBD2; CDR3 DNA: TGTGCCAGCAGCGAACTAGCGGTCCGCACAGATACGCAGTATTTT; CDR3 protein: CASSELAVRTDTQYF
CDR3 length: 16; clone size: .; V gene: TRBV7-9; J gene: TRBJ1-1; D gene: TRBD1; CDR3 DNA: TGTGCCAGCAGCTTAGCGCTAACAGGGGGTAGAACTGAAGCTTTCTTT; CDR3 protein: CASSLALTGGRTEAFF
CDR3 length: 14; clone size: once; V gene: TRBV7-2; J gene: TRBJ2-7; D gene: .; CDR3 DNA: TGTGCCAGCGCTCTTTTGCCAGAATCCTACGAGCAGTACTTC; CDR3 protein: CASALLPESYEQYF
CDR3 length: 12; clone size: .; V gene: TRBV10-1; J gene: TRBJ2-7; D gene: .; CDR3 DNA: TGCGCCACCACTAGCAGGAGCTACGAGCAGTACTTC; CDR3 protein: CATTSRSYEQYF
CDR3 length: 16; clone size: .; V gene: TRBV27; J gene: TRBJ2-7; D gene: TRBD2; CDR3 DNA: TGTGCCAGCAGAACCGGAGCTAGCGGGAGGGCCTACGAGCAGTACTTC; CDR3 protein: CASRTGASGRAYEQYF
CDR3 length: 16; clone size: .; V gene: TRBV9; J gene: TRBJ1-4; D gene: .; CDR3 DNA: TGTGCCAGCAGCGTCTTACATGGCGGATCTAATGAAAAACTGTTTTTT; CDR3 protein: CASSVLHGGSNEKLFF
CDR3 length: 15; clone size: .; V gene: TRBV12-5; J gene: TRBJ1-2; D gene: .; CDR3 DNA: TGTGCTAGTGGTTTGGGACAGGCGGCTGACTATGGCTACACCTTC; CDR3 protein: CASGLGQAADYGYTF
CDR3 length: 16; clone size: .; V gene: TRBV18; J gene: TRBJ2-1; D gene: .; CDR3 DNA: TGTGCCAGCTCACCGTGGGAAGGGGTCCACAGCAATGAGCAGTTCTTC; CDR3 protein: CASSPWEGVHSNEQFF
CDR3 length: 11; clone size: .; V gene: TRBV29-1; J gene: TRBJ1-1; D gene: .; CDR3 DNA: TGCAGCGTGTCACAGAACACTGAAGCTTTCTTT; CDR3 protein: CSVSQNTEAFF
CDR3 length: 12; clone size: .; V gene: TRBV2; J gene: TRBJ2-7; D gene: .; CDR3 DNA: TGTGCCAGCAGTGAATCCTCTAATGAGCAGTACTTC; CDR3 protein: CASSESSNEQYF
CDR3 length: 15; clone size: .; V gene: TRBV3-1/TRBV3-2; J gene: TRBJ2-7; D gene: TRBD2; CDR3 DNA: TGTGCCAGCAGCCAAATAGCGGGGGGCGACGGGGAGCAGTACTTC; CDR3 protein: CASSQIAGGDGEQYF
CDR3 length: 14; clone size: .; V gene: TRBV14; J gene: TRBJ2-1; D gene: .; CDR3 DNA: TGTGCCAGCAGCCTGGACGGAGGGTACAATGAGCAGTTCTTC; CDR3 protein: CASSLDGGYNEQFF
CDR3 length: 13; clone size: .; V gene: TRBV3-1/TRBV3-2; J gene: TRBJ1-2; D gene: .; CDR3 DNA: TGTGCCAGCAGCCTCCAAAAGGGGGATGGCTACACCTTC; CDR3 protein: CASSLQKGDGYTF